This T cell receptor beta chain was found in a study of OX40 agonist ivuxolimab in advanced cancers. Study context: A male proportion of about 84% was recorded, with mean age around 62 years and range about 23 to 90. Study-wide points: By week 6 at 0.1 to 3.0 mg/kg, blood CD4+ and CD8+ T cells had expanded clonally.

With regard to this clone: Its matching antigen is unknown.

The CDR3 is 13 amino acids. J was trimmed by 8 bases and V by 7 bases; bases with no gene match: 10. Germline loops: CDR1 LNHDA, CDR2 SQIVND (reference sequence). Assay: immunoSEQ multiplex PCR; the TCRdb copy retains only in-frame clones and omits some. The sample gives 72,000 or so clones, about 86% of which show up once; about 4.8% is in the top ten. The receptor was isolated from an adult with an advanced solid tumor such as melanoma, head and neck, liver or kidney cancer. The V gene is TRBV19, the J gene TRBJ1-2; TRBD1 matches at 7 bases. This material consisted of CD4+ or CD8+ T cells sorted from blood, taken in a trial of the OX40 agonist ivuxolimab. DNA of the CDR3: TGTGCCAGTACCTTTGCGGCAGGGGGAGGCTACACCTTC. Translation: CASTFAAGGGYTF.